Below are 14 T cell receptor beta chains sequenced from a single sample in a study of blood T cell repertoires in COVID-19. Produced via immunoSEQ multiplex PCR; TCRdb's table is partial and in-frame only. The sample comprises about 140,000 clones, 84% of which are singletons, and approximately 4% rests with the top ten. Sample: peripheral blood. The receptors shown here come from a woman between 55 and 75 years old with acute or convalescent COVID-19.

The chain recombines TRBV6-4 with TRBJ1-2; D is ambiguous. Germline V CDR1 and CDR2: MRHNA, SNTAGT. This CDR3 has 15 amino acids. Between the trimmed V and J ends, which lost 6 bases and 1 base, there was a span of 15 bases. The CDR3 loop reads CASRATTAYNYGYTF. The CDR3 bases are TGTGCCAGCAGAGCCACCACAGCTTATAACTATGGCTACACCTTC.

The gene calls are TRBV11-1 and TRBJ2-7; a possible D gene is TRBD1 (6 bases). V gave up 4 bases and J gave up 7 bases, with 14 bases separating them. Per germline, CDR1 SGHAT and CDR2 FQDESV (reference sequence). CDR3 size: 13 residues. The CDR3: CASSSGTRREQYF. For the CDR3, the DNA is TGTGCCAGCAGCTCCGGGACAAGAAGGGAGCAGTACTTC. The variable domain in full, completed from reference TRBV11-1 and TRBJ2-7, reads EAEVAQSPRYKITEKSQAVAFWCDPISGHATLYWYRQILGQGPELLVQFQDESVVDDSQLPKDRFSAERLKGVDSTLKIQPAELGDSAMYLCASSSGTRREQYFGPGTRLTVT.

In its sample, this clone was seen a few times. The rearrangement links TRBV9 to TRBJ2-7; D might be TRBD2 (5 bases). Between the trimmed V and J ends, which lost 4 bases and 1 base, there was a span of 12 bases. There are 14 residues in the CDR3. Germline loops: CDR1 SGDLS, CDR2 YYNGEE. The chain's CDR3 is CASSPRTGSYEQYF. In DNA form, the CDR3 reads TGTGCCAGCAGCCCCAGGACGGGATCCTACGAGCAGTACTTC.

This chain uses TRBV21-1 with TRBJ2-3; TRBD2 reflects the table's D call only, with no check against the DNA. TRBV21-1 is recorded as a pseudogene. CDR3 size: 16 residues. The DNA for the CDR3 is TGTGCCAGCAGCAACCTTGGGGAGGGCCTCTCAGATACGCAGTATTTT. Translating it yields CASSNLGEGLSDTQYF.

This clone was counted only a few times. The V call is TRBV2, the J call TRBJ1-2; D gene uncertain. Trimming cost V 7 bases and J 8 bases, with 20 bases left between them. This CDR3 region has 14 residues. Germline CDR1 is SNHLY and CDR2 is FYNNEI. Here the CDR3 reads CASIKGRDGRGYTF. The CDR3 DNA reads TGTGCCAGCATCAAAGGGAGGGATGGTAGAGGCTACACCTTC.

The chain uses TRBV7-9 and TRBJ2-1, with 11 bases lining up with TRBD2. J gave up 5 bases and V 5 bases, and 5 bases lay outside the gene matches. Per the germline V gene, CDR1 is SEHNR and CDR2 is FQNEAQ (reference sequence). The CDR3 consists of 15 residues. The CDR3 protein is CASSPPSGRNNEQFF. In nucleotides, the CDR3 is TGTGCCAGCAGCCCGCCTAGCGGGAGGAACAATGAGCAGTTCTTC.

The V and J genes are TRBV1 and TRBJ2-1; the table assigns TRBD1, which was not confirmed against the DNA. TRBV1 is a recognized pseudogene. The CDR3 is 16 residues long. CDR3 sequence (DNA): TGCACCAGCAGCCAGTTGGTTTTCAGCTCCTACAATGAGCAGTTCTTC. Residues: CTSSQLVFSSYNEQFF.

This chain uses TRBV24-1 with TRBJ2-3, with 10 bases that match TRBD2. J was trimmed by 2 bases and V by 3 bases; bases with no gene match: 16. The CDR3 is 20 amino acids. Germline V CDR1 and CDR2: KGHDR, SFDVKD. CDR3 protein: CATSDPDPSGSLESTDTQYF. CDR3 DNA: TGTGCCACCAGTGATCCCGACCCTAGCGGGAGTCTAGAATCCACAGATACGCAGTATTTT.

This clone was counted once. The chain joins TRBV5-1 to TRBJ1-4, with D possibly being TRBD1 (5 bases). Per germline, CDR1 SGHRS and CDR2 YFSETQ. Trimming left V 6 bases short and J 3 bases short, with 12 bases between. The CDR3 length is 14 residues. CDR3 DNA: TGCGCCAGCACCCCGGGGGGTTCTAATGAAAAACTGTTTTTT. Amino acids: CASTPGGSNEKLFF.

The V and J genes are TRBV12-5 and TRBJ1-1; D is ambiguous. Germline V gene data show CDR1 as LGHNT and CDR2 as FRNRAP. The CDR3 has 13 amino acids. The ends were cut back, 5 bases at V and 2 bases at J, with 9 bases in the middle. CDR3 in amino acids: CASGLRTNTEAFF. The CDR3 coding sequence is TGTGCTAGTGGTCTACGGACTAACACTGAAGCTTTCTTT.

The genes are TRBV30 and TRBJ2-7; 10 bases fit TRBD2. The V gene end was trimmed by 0 bases and the J gene end by 5 bases; junction bases not matched to a gene: 7. The CDR3 length is 15 residues. Germline loops: CDR1 GTSNPN, CDR2 SVGIG (reference sequence). Here the CDR3 DNA reads TGTGCCTGGAGTGTAGTGGAGCTAGCGGGAGACGAGCAGTACTTC. Protein: CAWSVVELAGDEQYF.

The chain recombines TRBV10-3 with TRBJ2-7; TRBD2 might be the D (6 bases). Trimming shortened V by 2 bases and J by 7 bases, and 9 bases separated the two germline ends. This CDR3 is 12 amino acids long. Germline CDR1 reads ENHRY; CDR2 reads SYGVKD. For the CDR3, the DNA is TGTGCCATCAGTGAGCGCCGGGGGGAGCAGTACTTC. Its protein product is CAISERRGEQYF.

This sequence joins TRBV4-2 and TRBJ2-1; TRBD2 matches at 9 bases. Per the germline V gene, CDR1 is LGHNA and CDR2 is YNFKEQ. V was pared by 0 bases and J by 0 bases, with 9 bases of the junction left unmatched. This CDR3 has 19 residues. The CDR3 coding sequence is TGTGCCAGCAGCCAAGAGACAACTAGCGGGCTGAGCTCCTACAATGAGCAGTTCTTC. This encodes CASSQETTSGLSSYNEQFF.

This chain joins TRBV14 and TRBJ1-1, with a weak D call TRBD1 (5 bases). Germline V CDR1 and CDR2: SGHDN, FVKESK. The V and J ends lost 3 bases and 10 bases respectively, with 15 bases between them. This CDR3 region has 13 residues. Here the CDR3 reads CASSQAPGFAAFF. The CDR3 DNA sequence: TGTGCCAGCAGCCAGGCTCCAGGGTTTGCAGCTTTCTTT.